This TCR beta chain emerged from a study of blood T cell repertoires in COVID-19. Overall study context: Acute and convalescent COVID-19 samples came from the United States, Italy and Spain. Sources were T cells, B-cell-depleted T cells, or PBMCs; the material itself was cDNA or gDNA.

One Seattle source followed patients from active infection through their disease course. The CDR3 length is 15 residues. CDR1 and CDR2 (germline): LNHDA, SQIVND (reference sequence). V lost 7 bases to trimming and J lost 0 bases, with 15 bases between them. Per the authors' pipeline: Estimation of nucleated cell counts relied on the amplification of reference gene primers. Assay used: immunoSEQ multiplex PCR; TCRdb lists only in-frame clones, some missing. Clone size and V and J calls were adopted from that table, with D and trimming inferred from the DNA. The table has some 360,000 clones, roughly 89% seen once.

The chain links TRBV19 to TRBJ1-1, with D tentatively TRBD1 (6 bases). This receptor was identified in a woman aged 55-70 years with COVID-19, enrolled during active disease. Sequenced sample: peripheral blood. CDR3 sequence reads: CASKGEGKVNTEAFF. The CDR3 bases are TGTGCCAGTAAGGGGGAGGGGAAGGTGAACACTGAAGCTTTCTTT.